This T cell receptor (beta chain) came from a study of cytomegalovirus exposure and HLA in healthy donors. CDR1 and CDR2 from the germline V gene are SNHLY and FYNNEI. Trimming took 7 bases from V and 1 from J, leaving 20 bases between them. CDR3 length: 17 amino acids. The PCR ran on 60 Vbeta and 13 Jbeta primers. This table comes from immunoSEQ multiplex PCR, and its TCRdb copy is limited to in-frame clones, with some not included. Here the sample spans about 160,000 clones, roughly 80% being singletons. The sequence was collected from a woman in her twenties or thirties in good health and CMV-seronegative. The sequenced material came from PBMCs. The chain couples TRBV2 to TRBJ2-1, with D possibly TRBD1 on 5 matching bases. CDR3 amino acids: CASTPRRGRWSYNEQFF. The CDR3 DNA follows: TGTGCCAGCACCCCAAGAAGGGGTAGGTGGTCCTACAATGAGCAGTTCTTC. Drawing the rest from reference TRBV2 and TRBJ2-1, the complete variable domain is EPEVTQTPSHQVTQMGQEVILRCVPISNHLYFYWYRQILGQKVEFLVSFYNNEISEKSEIFDDQFSVERPDGSNFTLKIRSTKLEDSAMYFCASTPRRGRWSYNEQFFGPGTRLTVL.